The clone carrying this T cell receptor (beta chain) came up once. The source of the sample is a study of blood T cell repertoires in COVID-19. Turning to the study itself: COVID-19 samples collected from the United States, Italy and Spain covered acute and convalescent phases.

Authors' methods: Amplification from reference gene primers served as the basis for estimated nucleated cell counts. The protocol was immunoSEQ multiplex PCR, while the TCRdb copy is restricted to in-frame clones and leaves out a portion. V, J and clone size reflect that table, while D and trimming were determined from the DNA. The table lists roughly 150,000 clones, around 82% of them singletons. V was shortened by 2 bases and J by 3 bases, with 14 bases between the two germline ends. This CDR3 has 16 amino acids. CDR1 is MNHEY and CDR2 is SVGEGT in the germline V gene. Seattle's enrolled individuals joined amid active infection and were then monitored longitudinally.

The receptor was derived from a man older than 75 with COVID-19, enrolled during active disease. What was sequenced was peripheral blood. The chain recombines TRBV6-2 or TRBV6-3 with TRBJ1-5; D ambiguous. Here the CDR3 reads CASSYPGREINQPQHF. The CDR3 DNA reads TGTGCCAGCAGTTACCCCGGACGGGAAATCAATCAGCCCCAGCATTTT.